This TCR beta chain appears in the sequencing data of a study of blood T cell repertoires in COVID-19. At the level of the study: Sources were T cells, B-cell-depleted T cells, or PBMCs; the material itself was cDNA or gDNA.

This clone was counted between two and nine times. Data came from immunoSEQ multiplex PCR; TCRdb stores just in-frame clones and leaves some out. The sample includes approximately 220,000 clones, roughly 80% of them seen just once. Germline assignment: CDR1 LGHNA and CDR2 YSLEER. V was trimmed by 5 bases and J by 3 bases, leaving 16 bases between them. The CDR3 extends over 16 amino acids. The specimen was peripheral blood. The chain employs TRBV4-3 and TRBJ1-4; D gene uncertain. The sequence derives from a woman in her fifties or sixties with acute or convalescent COVID-19. The CDR3 protein is CASSLRGQAANEKLFF. As DNA, the CDR3 is TGCGCCAGCAGCTTAAGAGGGCAGGCAGCTAATGAAAAACTGTTTTTT.